One sample yielded the 9 T cell receptor beta chains listed below, sequenced in a study of control samples from healthy donors and cancer patients. Produced via immunoSEQ multiplex PCR; TCRdb's table is partial and in-frame only. Its clone listing holds some 190,000 clones. The sequencing sample was made of blood. All receptors derive from a woman aged 25 to 39 in good health.

V gene TRBV4-3 combines with J gene TRBJ2-3; D is unresolved. CDR3 length equals 13 residues. Germline CDR1 and CDR2: LGHNA and YSLEER. Between the trimmed V and J ends, which lost 4 bases and 1 base, there was a span of 6 bases. CDR3 in amino acids: CASSPLGTDTQYF. The CDR3 region has the DNA TGCGCCAGCAGCCCTCTAGGCACAGATACGCAGTATTTT.

The chain joins TRBV5-1 to TRBJ2-1, with D possibly being TRBD2 (6 bases). The CDR3 spans 14 residues. Germline assignment: CDR1 SGHRS and CDR2 YFSETQ. Trimming removed 0 bases at V and 10 bases at J, with 14 bases between. CDR3 sequence reads: CASSLAILEGEQFF. CDR3 in DNA: TGCGCCAGCAGCTTGGCAATCCTGGAGGGGGAGCAGTTCTTC.

The rearrangement joins TRBV9 to TRBJ2-5; D might be TRBD2 (5 bases). Deletions cut 0 bases from V and 7 bases from J, with 13 bases between. This CDR3 is built from 14 residues. Germline values: CDR1 SGDLS, CDR2 YYNGEE. The CDR3 protein is CASSVEGALGTQYF. The CDR3 DNA reads as TGTGCCAGCAGCGTAGAGGGAGCTCTAGGGACCCAGTACTTC.

The chain has TRBV6-2 or TRBV6-3 and TRBJ2-7; 9 positions match TRBD2. The CDR3 spans 14 residues. Germline CDR1 MNHEY, CDR2 SVGEGT. V trimming: 4 bases; J trimming: 5 bases; junction bases outside the gene matches: 6. In DNA, the CDR3 is TGTGCCAGCAGTTTACTAGCGGGTAAGGACGAGCAGTACTTC. This gives the protein CASSLLAGKDEQYF.

The rearrangement uses TRBV28 and TRBJ1-1; 8 bases map to TRBD1. The V segment lost 6 bases and the J segment 1 base; nucleotides outside the gene matches: 10. Germline V lookup: CDR1 MDHEN, CDR2 SYDVKM. CDR3 length equals 16 residues. CDR3 in amino acids: CASRPMTGVRNTEAFF. The DNA for the CDR3 is TGTGCCAGCAGACCTATGACAGGGGTACGGAACACTGAAGCTTTCTTT. Full variable domain (outside the CDR3, taken from reference TRBV28 and TRBJ1-1): DVKVTQSSRYLVKRTGEKVFLECVQDMDHENMFWYRQDPGLGLRLIYFSYDVKMKEKGDIPEGYSVSREKKERFSLILESASTNQTSMYLCASRPMTGVRNTEAFFGQGTRLTVV.

The rearrangement joins TRBV5-6 to TRBJ1-1; 8 bases align to TRBD1. Germline values: CDR1 SGHDT, CDR2 YYEEEE. This CDR3 has 14 amino acids. The junction had 4 bases not matched to a gene; V was cut back by 4 bases and J by 2 bases. The CDR3 is CASSPGTGNTEAFF. CDR3 bases: TGTGCCAGCAGCCCTGGGACAGGAAACACTGAAGCTTTCTTT.

The rearrangement uses TRBV6-5 and TRBJ2-7, with 9 bases aligning to TRBD2. Germline V gene sequence: CDR1 MNHEY, CDR2 SVGAGI. This CDR3 contains 15 residues. With V trimmed by 4 bases and J by 4 bases, 8 bases remained unmatched. DNA of the CDR3: TGTGCCAGCAGTTCTCGTAGAGCGGGGGGTTACGAGCAGTACTTC. This codes for CASSSRRAGGYEQYF.

As regards this clone: The sample contains more than one DNA sequence encoding this CDR3. The chain joins TRBV6-5 to TRBJ2-1, with unresolved D. CDR1 is MNHEY and CDR2 is SVGAGI in the germline V gene. V was cut by 2 bases and J by 9 bases, with 5 bases left in between. This CDR3 region has 11 residues. CDR3 amino acids: CASSYGGEQFF. CDR3 nucleotide sequence: TGTGCCAGCAGTTACGGCGGTGAGCAGTTCTTC.

The genes are TRBV6-6 and TRBJ2-7; D perhaps matches TRBD2 (7 bases). Germline CDR1 and CDR2: MNHNY and SVGAGI (reference sequence). The ends were cut back, 6 bases at V and 5 bases at J, with 20 bases in the middle. This CDR3 is 15 amino acids long. CDR3 nucleotide sequence: TGTGCCAGCAGCCCCTCCCTTCGGGGGGCTCACGAGCAGTACTTC. Protein sequence: CASSPSLRGAHEQYF.